This TCR beta chain comes out of a study of blood T cell repertoires in COVID-19. This CDR3 spans 12 amino acids. The germline gives CDR1 SEHNR, CDR2 FQNEAQ (reference sequence). Trimming shortened V by 1 base and J by 5 bases, and 5 bases separated the two germline ends. Sequenced by immunoSEQ multiplex PCR; TCRdb stores in-frame clones only, minus some. Altogether approximately 150,000 clones are present, over 70% being singletons, with the ten largest covering about 5.8%. V and J are TRBV7-9 and TRBJ1-2; D unresolved. Sequenced material: PBMCs or T cells enriched from blood (not recorded which). The sequence came from a woman aged 40 to 50 with acute COVID-19. The CDR3 loop reads CASSLDMYGYTF. In DNA, the CDR3 is TGTGCCAGCAGCTTAGACATGTATGGCTACACCTTC. Full variable domain (remainder filled in from reference TRBV7-9 and TRBJ1-2): DTGVSQNPRHKITKRGQNVTFRCDPISEHNRLYWYRQTLGQGPEFLTYFQNEAQLEKSRLLSDRFSAERPKGSFSTLEIQRTEQGDSAMYLCASSLDMYGYTFGSGTRLTVV.